The T cell receptor (beta chain) described here comes from a study of CDR3 diversity in severe acne. Between the trimmed V and J ends, which lost 5 bases and 2 bases, there was a span of 9 bases. The germline V gene encodes CDR1 MGHDK and CDR2 SYGVNS. The CDR3 covers 14 residues. TCRdb re-called the PCR reads through MiXCR, storing one row per CDR3 protein. Among roughly 81,000 distinct CDR3 sequences listed, about 52% were seen once. What was sequenced was blood. V gene TRBV25-1 combines with J gene TRBJ1-4; no clear D. This clonotype originated in a male donor in good health, serving as a control. CDR3 coding DNA: TGTGCCAGCAGTCCAGGACCGACTAATGAAAAACTGTTTTTT. Protein product: CASSPGPTNEKLFF.